This T cell receptor beta chain appears in the sequencing data of a study of shared clonotypes between healthy human individuals. This CDR3 is 13 amino acids long. Trimming took off 6 bases at V and 0 bases at J, with 9 bases between the two ends. Germline CDR1 and CDR2: MGHRA and YSYEKL. Naive CD8 populations comprised CD45RO-negative cells positively selected for CCR7, excluding terminally differentiated effector memory CD45RA+ cells. Sequencing was performed with immunoSEQ multiplex PCR; in TCRdb, only in-frame clones are kept and a portion is missing. The profile shows around 2,000,000 clones, just under 95% of them singletons.

The TCR originated in a man between 18 and 35 years old in good health. Input material: naive CD8+ T cells sorted from blood. This chain uses TRBV4-1 with TRBJ2-7, with a tentative D call TRBD1 (5 bases). The CDR3 reads CASRPTDSYEQYF. The DNA of the CDR3 is TGCGCCAGCAGACCGACAGACTCCTACGAGCAGTACTTC.